A single sample gave rise to the 12 T cell receptor beta chains below, sequenced in a study of T-cell reconstitution after alpha-beta-depleted transplantation in children. Unique molecular identifiers featured in how the TCRbeta library was prepared. TCRdb fed the PCR reads into MiXCR, producing one record per CDR3 protein. The sample yields about 16,000 distinct CDR3 sequences, around 8% seen once. This specimen was PBMCs, mostly from graft donor cells, taken 60 days after TCRalphabeta/CD19-depleted stem cell transplant. These receptors all come from a boy under two years old who had a stem cell transplant for Wiskott-Aldrich syndrome, so the T cells may come from the graft donor.

The chain is built from TRBV7-2 and TRBJ1-2, with TRBD1 matching 7 bases. CDR3 length: 15 amino acids. J gave up 3 bases and V 1 base, and 5 bases lay outside the gene matches. The germline V gene has CDR1 SGHTA and CDR2 FQGNSA. CDR3 sequence: CASSLGGTAYYGYTF. Written as DNA, the CDR3 is TGTGCCAGCAGCTTAGGGGGGACAGCTTACTATGGCTACACCTTC.

This clonotype has a handful of counts. The rearrangement joins TRBV20-1 to TRBJ2-1; D is possibly TRBD2 (7 bases). There are 16 residues in the CDR3. Trimming removed 6 bases at V and 9 bases at J, with 27 bases between. In germline, CDR1 is DFQATT, CDR2 SNEGSKA (reference sequence). CDR3 loop: CSASGLGRSVGAEQFF. CDR3 nucleotide sequence: TGCAGTGCGAGCGGACTAGGGAGGTCCGTGGGGGCTGAGCAGTTCTTC.

This clonotype was picked up many times. This chain links TRBV7-9 with TRBJ1-2, with 7 nucleotides matching TRBD1. V dropped 5 bases and J dropped 4; count of bases not matched to a gene: 7. Germline V gene lookup returns CDR1 SEHNR and CDR2 FQNEAQ (reference sequence). CDR3 length: 14 amino acids. Written as DNA, the CDR3 is TGTGCCAGCAGCGCCCGGGACAGAGGCTATGGCTACACCTTC. Translation: CASSARDRGYGYTF.

This clonotype was detected many times. The V gene is TRBV11-2, the J gene TRBJ1-1; D remains ambiguous. The V gene lost 1 base and the J gene lost 3 bases, with 6 bases spanning the gap. The CDR3 has 13 residues. The germline CDR1 and CDR2 sequences are SGHAT and FQNNGV. The CDR3 coding sequence is TGTGCCAGCAGCTTAGTCATGGACACTGAAGCTTTCTTT. It codes for CASSLVMDTEAFF.

In its sample, this clonotype was seen a few times. The rearrangement links TRBV7-2 to TRBJ1-6; D is perhaps TRBD1 (6 bases). Trimming took off 6 bases at V and 10 bases at J, with 13 bases between the two ends. CDR1 is SGHTA, CDR2 FQGNSA, per germline. CDR3 length: 13 amino acids. The CDR3 nucleotides are TGTGCCAGCAGGTGGAATGGACAGTCACCCCTCCACTTT. Protein: CASRWNGQSPLHF. Full variable domain (rest looked up from reference TRBV7-2 and TRBJ1-6): GAGVSQSPSNKVTEKGKDVELRCDPISGHTALYWYRQSLGQGLEFLIYFQGNSAPDKSGLPSDRFSAERTGGSVSTLTIQRTQQEDSAVYLCASRWNGQSPLHFGNGTRLTVT.

The genes are TRBV20-1 and TRBJ2-3, with 9 bases matching TRBD1. The CDR3 covers 14 residues. Germline V gene sequence: CDR1 DFQATT, CDR2 SNEGSKA (reference sequence). Unmatched junction bases numbered 3, after V lost 3 bases and J lost 2 bases. CDR3 sequence reads: CSASGTGYTDTQYF. The CDR3 DNA follows: TGCAGTGCTAGCGGGACAGGGTACACAGATACGCAGTATTTT.

This clonotype was recorded many times. V usage is TRBV5-1 and J usage is TRBJ2-3; D is unresolved. V lost 0 bases to trimming and J lost 5 bases, with 10 bases between them. Germline V gives CDR1 SGHRS, CDR2 YFSETQ. The CDR3 runs 14 residues. CDR3 DNA sequence: TGCGCCAGCAGCTTGGAAGTTCCCAAAGATACGCAGTATTTT. Amino acids: CASSLEVPKDTQYF.

This clonotype was seen at least ten times. The chain carries TRBV2 and TRBJ2-7; TRBD2 agrees at 7 bases. CDR3 length equals 17 residues. J was trimmed by 9 bases and V by 6 bases; bases with no gene match: 23. CDR1 and CDR2 (germline): SNHLY, FYNNEI. The chain's CDR3 is CASRLVGGAGILLGQYF. CDR3 in DNA: TGTGCCAGCAGGCTGGTGGGGGGAGCGGGAATCCTCCTAGGGCAGTACTTC.

This clonotype showed up many times. The V gene is TRBV7-2, the J gene TRBJ1-5; tentatively, D is TRBD1 (5 bases). CDR3 length equals 14 residues. Germline V gene sequence: CDR1 SGHTA, CDR2 FQGNSA. Between the trimmed V and J ends, which lost 0 bases and 5 bases, there was a span of 8 bases. The CDR3 nucleotides are TGTGCCAGCAGCTTAGCCGGCAGGGATCAGCCCCAGCATTTT. The encoded protein is CASSLAGRDQPQHF.

This clonotype was observed many times. This chain uses TRBV11-1 with TRBJ1-4; D not resolved. The length of the CDR3 is 19 residues. Germline loops: CDR1 SGHAT, CDR2 FQDESV (reference sequence). The V end was cut by 3 bases, the J end by 5 bases, with 25 bases between. CDR3 DNA sequence: TGTGCCAGCAGCTTGGGAATTTCCGCAGGCGATGTTATCAATGAAAAACTGTTTTTT. Protein sequence: CASSLGISAGDVINEKLFF.

This clonotype was counted only a few times. The genes are TRBV7-3 and TRBJ2-1, with D perhaps assigned TRBD1 or TRBD2 (6 bases each). The germline gives CDR1 SGHTA, CDR2 FQGTGA. V shed 5 bases and J shed 8 bases, with 10 bases lying between them. This CDR3 spans 12 amino acids. In DNA, the CDR3 is TGTGCCAGCAGCAAACGGGGGCATGAGCAGTTCTTC. As protein: CASSKRGHEQFF.

There are a few counts of this clonotype. Just one base apart from a much larger clone, this may be a read error. The chain couples TRBV20-1 to TRBJ2-2, with TRBD2 matching 7 bases. From germline, CDR1 is DFQATT and CDR2 SNEGSKA (reference sequence). The CDR3 is 16 amino acids. CDR3 sequence (DNA): TGCTGTGCTAGCACACTAGCGCAAAGGGGCACCGGGGAGCTGTTTTTT. This translates into CCASTLAQRGTGELFF.